This T cell receptor beta chain was found in a study of T-cell reconstitution after alpha-beta-depleted transplantation in children. This clonotype was counted a few times. Library preparation (for TCRbeta) was performed with unique molecular identifiers. TCRdb re-analysed the PCR reads in MiXCR, keeping a single row per CDR3 protein. The data contain hundreds of thousands of distinct CDR3 sequences, less than 15% of them singletons. The CDR3 has 16 amino acids. CDR1 and CDR2 (germline): MNHEY, SVGAGI. With V trimmed by 0 bases and J by 6 bases, 9 bases remained unmatched. The clonotype originates from a girl aged 2 to 9 with congenital amegakaryocytic thrombocytopenia, due to receive a stem cell transplant. The chain has TRBV6-5 and TRBJ2-5; 8 bases are shared with TRBD2. The sequencing here drew on PBMCs, taken before TCRalphabeta/CD19-depleted stem cell transplant. The chain's CDR3 is CASSYSIESGSKTQYF. The CDR3 DNA reads TGTGCCAGCAGTTACTCGATTGAAAGCGGGAGCAAGACCCAGTACTTC.